This section outlines one T cell receptor beta chain sequence together with its context. The antigen is not known. This sample was taken from a study of radiotherapy plus CTLA-4 blockade in lung cancer. Study findings and constraints: Strongest reported response predictors: early blood clone changes and post-radiation interferon-beta. After treatment with radiotherapy plus ipilimumab, TCR clones that came from the tumor expanded in blood.

Germline loops: CDR1 MNHEY, CDR2 SMNVEV (reference sequence). Deletions cut 3 bases from V and 4 bases from J, with 13 bases between. CDR3 length equals 15 residues. TCRdb's copy holds only in-frame clones and misses some; the assay was immunoSEQ multiplex PCR. This sample has about 73,000 clones, with 87% found just once. Those with chemo-refractory metastatic non-small-cell lung cancer were treated with focal radiation combined with CTLA-4 blockade using ipilimumab. V and J are TRBV27 and TRBJ1-3; tentative D call: TRBD1 (5 bases). Source: peripheral blood, taken from a patient treated with radiotherapy plus ipilimumab. The clonotype originates from a human donor with non-small cell lung cancer that progressed on radiotherapy plus ipilimumab. The CDR3 loop is CASSLIRGFGNTIYF. For the CDR3, the DNA is TGTGCCAGCAGTTTGATCCGGGGGTTCGGAAACACCATATATTTT.